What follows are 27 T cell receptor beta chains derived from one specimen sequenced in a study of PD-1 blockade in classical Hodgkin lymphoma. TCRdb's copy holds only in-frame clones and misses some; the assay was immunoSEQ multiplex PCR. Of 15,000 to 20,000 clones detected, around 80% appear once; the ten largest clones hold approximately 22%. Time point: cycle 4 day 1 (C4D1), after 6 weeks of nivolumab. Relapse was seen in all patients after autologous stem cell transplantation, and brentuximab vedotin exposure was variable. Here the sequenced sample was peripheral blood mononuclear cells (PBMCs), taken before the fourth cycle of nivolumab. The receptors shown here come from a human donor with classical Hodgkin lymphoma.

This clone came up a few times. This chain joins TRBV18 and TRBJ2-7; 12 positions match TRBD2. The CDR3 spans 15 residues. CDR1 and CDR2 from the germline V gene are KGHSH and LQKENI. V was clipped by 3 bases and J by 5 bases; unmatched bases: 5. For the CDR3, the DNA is TGTGCCAGCTCACCGGGACTAGCGGGCGTCAACGAGCAGTACTTC. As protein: CASSPGLAGVNEQYF.

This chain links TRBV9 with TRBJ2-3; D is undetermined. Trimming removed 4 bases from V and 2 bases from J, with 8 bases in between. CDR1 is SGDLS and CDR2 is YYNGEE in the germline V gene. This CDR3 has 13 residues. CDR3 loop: CASSIVDTDTQYF. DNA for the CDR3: TGTGCCAGCAGCATTGTTGACACAGATACGCAGTATTTT. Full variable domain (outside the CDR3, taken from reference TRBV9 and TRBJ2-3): DSGVTQTPKHLITATGQRVTLRCSPRSGDLSVYWYQQSLDQGLQFLIQYYNGEERAKGNILERFSAQQFPDLHSELNLSSLELGDSALYFCASSIVDTDTQYFGPGTRLTVL.

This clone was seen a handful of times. Written as DNA, the CDR3 is TGTGCCATCAGTGTCGGAGGTGGGGGAAACACCATATATTTT. Translating it yields CAISVGGGGNTIYF. The genes are TRBV10-3 and TRBJ1-3; no firm D call. The germline gives CDR1 ENHRY, CDR2 SYGVKD. V gave up 4 bases and J gave up 4 bases, with 11 bases separating them. This CDR3 comprises 14 residues.

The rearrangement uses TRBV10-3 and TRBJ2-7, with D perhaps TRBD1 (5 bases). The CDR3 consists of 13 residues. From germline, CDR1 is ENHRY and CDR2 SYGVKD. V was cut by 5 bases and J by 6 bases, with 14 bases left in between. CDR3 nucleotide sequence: TGTGCCATCAGTATTAATGGACAAGGCGAGCAGTACTTC. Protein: CAISINGQGEQYF.

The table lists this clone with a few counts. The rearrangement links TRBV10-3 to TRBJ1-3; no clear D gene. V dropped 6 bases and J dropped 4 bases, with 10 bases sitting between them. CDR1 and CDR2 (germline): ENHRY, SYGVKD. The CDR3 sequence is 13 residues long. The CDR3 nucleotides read TGTGCCATCAGAAACATAGGAGGAAACACCATATATTTT. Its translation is CAIRNIGGNTIYF.

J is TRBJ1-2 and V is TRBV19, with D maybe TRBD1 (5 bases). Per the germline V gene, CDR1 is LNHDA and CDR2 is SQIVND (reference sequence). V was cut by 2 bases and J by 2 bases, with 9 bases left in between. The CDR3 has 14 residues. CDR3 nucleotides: TGTGCCAGTAGTATACTCCAGGGAAACTATGGCTACACCTTC. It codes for CASSILQGNYGYTF.

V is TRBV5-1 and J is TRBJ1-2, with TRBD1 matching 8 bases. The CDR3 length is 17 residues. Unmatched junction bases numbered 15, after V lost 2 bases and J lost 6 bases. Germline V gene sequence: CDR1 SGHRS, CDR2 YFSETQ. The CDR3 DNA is TGCGCCAGCAGCTTCAGCAGGGGTGGGGGGACAGGCGATGGCTACACCTTC. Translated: CASSFSRGGGTGDGYTF.

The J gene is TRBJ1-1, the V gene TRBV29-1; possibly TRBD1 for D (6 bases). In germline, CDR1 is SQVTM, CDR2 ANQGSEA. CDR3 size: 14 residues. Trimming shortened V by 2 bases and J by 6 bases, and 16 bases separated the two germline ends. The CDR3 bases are TGCAGCGTTGAAAAGGACAGTTCGGCCCCTGAAGCTTTCTTT. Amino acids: CSVEKDSSAPEAFF.

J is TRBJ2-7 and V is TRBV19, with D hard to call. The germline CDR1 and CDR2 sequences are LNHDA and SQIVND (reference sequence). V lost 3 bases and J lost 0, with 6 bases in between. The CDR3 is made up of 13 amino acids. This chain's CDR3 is CASSMLPSYEQYF. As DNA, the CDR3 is TGTGCCAGTAGTATGTTACCCTCCTACGAGCAGTACTTC. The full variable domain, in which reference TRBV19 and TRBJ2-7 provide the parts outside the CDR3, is DGGITQSPKYLFRKEGQNVTLSCEQNLNHDAMYWYRQDPGQGLRLIYYSQIVNDFQKGDIAEGYSVSREKKESFPLTVTSAQKNPTAFYLCASSMLPSYEQYFGPGTRLTVT.

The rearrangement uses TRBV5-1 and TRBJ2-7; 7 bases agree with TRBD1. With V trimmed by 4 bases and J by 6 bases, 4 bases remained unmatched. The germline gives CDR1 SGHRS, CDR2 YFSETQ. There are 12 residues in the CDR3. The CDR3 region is CASSRTGVEQYF. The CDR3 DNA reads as TGCGCCAGCAGCCGTACAGGGGTCGAGCAGTACTTC. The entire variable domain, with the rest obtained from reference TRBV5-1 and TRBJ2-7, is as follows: KAGVTQTPRYLIKTRGQQVTLSCSPISGHRSVSWYQQTPGQGLQFLFEYFSETQRNKGNFPGRFSGRQFSNSRSEMNVSTLELGDSALYLCASSRTGVEQYFGPGTRLTVT.

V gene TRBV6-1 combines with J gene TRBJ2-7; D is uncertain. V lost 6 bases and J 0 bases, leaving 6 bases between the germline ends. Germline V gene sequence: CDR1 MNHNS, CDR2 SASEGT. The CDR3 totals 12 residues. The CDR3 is CASRGTSYEQYF. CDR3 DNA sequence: TGTGCCAGCAGGGGCACCTCCTACGAGCAGTACTTC.

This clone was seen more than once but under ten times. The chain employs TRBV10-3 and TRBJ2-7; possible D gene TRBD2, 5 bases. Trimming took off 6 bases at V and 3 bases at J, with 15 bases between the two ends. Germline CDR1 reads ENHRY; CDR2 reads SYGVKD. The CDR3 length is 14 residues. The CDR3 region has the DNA TGTGCCATCAGGCCGGGATCCTCGCTCTACGAGCAGTACTTC. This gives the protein CAIRPGSSLYEQYF.

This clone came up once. CDR3: CASSPRDTKKDYEQYF. CDR3 nucleotide sequence: TGTGCCAGCAGTCCCCGGGACACAAAAAAAGACTACGAGCAGTACTTC. The V gene is TRBV27, the J gene TRBJ2-7; the D gene is possibly TRBD1 (6 bases). V was clipped by 5 bases and J by 3 bases, with 20 bases between them. The CDR3 totals 16 residues. Germline V CDR1 and CDR2: MNHEY, SMNVEV (reference sequence).

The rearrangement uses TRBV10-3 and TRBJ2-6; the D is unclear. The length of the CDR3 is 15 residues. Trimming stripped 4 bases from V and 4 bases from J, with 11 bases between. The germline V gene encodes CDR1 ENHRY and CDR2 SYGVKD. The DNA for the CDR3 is TGTGCCATCAGTGGCGCCGATGCCGGGGCCAACGTCCTGACTTTC. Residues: CAISGADAGANVLTF.

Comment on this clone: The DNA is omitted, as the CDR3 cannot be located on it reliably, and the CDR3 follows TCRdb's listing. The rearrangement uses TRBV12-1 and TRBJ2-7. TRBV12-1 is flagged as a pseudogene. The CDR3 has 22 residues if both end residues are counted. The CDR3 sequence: CASSFWASGTGTLLYANYEQYF.

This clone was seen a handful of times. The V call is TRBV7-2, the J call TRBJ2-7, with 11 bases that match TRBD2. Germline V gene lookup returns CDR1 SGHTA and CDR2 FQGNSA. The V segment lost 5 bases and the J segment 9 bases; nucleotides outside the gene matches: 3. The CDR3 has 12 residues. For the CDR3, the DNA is TGTGCCAGCAGCCGACTAGCGGGGCGGCAGTACGTC. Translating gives CASSRLAGRQYV.

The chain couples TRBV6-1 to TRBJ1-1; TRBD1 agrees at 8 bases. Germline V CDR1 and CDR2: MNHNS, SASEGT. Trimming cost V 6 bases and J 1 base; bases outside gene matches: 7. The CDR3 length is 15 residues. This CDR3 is CASRGRQGQNTEAFF. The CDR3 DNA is TGTGCCAGCAGGGGTCGACAGGGGCAGAACACTGAAGCTTTCTTT.

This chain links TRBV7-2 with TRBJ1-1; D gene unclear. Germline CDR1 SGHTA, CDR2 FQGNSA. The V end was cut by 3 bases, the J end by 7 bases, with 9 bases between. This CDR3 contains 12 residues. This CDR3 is CASSLAGLEAFF. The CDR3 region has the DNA TGTGCCAGCAGCTTGGCAGGACTTGAAGCTTTCTTT.

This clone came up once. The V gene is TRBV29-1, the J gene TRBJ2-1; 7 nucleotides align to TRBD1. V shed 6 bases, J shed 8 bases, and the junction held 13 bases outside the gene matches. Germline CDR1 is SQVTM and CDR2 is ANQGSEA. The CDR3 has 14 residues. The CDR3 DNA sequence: TGCAGCGTGGGAGTAGGGGGCTCCGAACATGAGCAGTTCTTC. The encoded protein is CSVGVGGSEHEQFF.

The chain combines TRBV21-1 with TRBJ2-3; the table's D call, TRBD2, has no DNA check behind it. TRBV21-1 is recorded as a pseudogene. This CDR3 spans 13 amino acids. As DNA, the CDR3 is TGTGCCAGCAGCAAAGGAAAGTTTAGTACGCAGTATTTT. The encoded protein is CASSKGKFSTQYF.

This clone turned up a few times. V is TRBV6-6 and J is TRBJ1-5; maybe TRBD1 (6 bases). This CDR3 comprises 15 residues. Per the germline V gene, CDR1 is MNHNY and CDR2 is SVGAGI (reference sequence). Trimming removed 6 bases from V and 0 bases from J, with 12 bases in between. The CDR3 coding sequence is TGTGCCAGCAGCCGGACAGAATATAGCAATCAGCCCCAGCATTTT. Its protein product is CASSRTEYSNQPQHF.

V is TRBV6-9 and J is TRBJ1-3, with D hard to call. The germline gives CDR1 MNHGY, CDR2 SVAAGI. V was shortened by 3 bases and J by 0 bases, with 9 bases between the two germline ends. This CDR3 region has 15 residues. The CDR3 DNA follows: TGTGCCAGCAGTTACGAGTACAGCTCTGGAAACACCATATATTTT. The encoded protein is CASSYEYSSGNTIYF.

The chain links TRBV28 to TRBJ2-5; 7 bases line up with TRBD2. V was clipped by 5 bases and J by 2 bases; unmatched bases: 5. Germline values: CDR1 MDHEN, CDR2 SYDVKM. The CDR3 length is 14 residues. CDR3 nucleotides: TGTGCCAGCAGTAAGGGACTAATACAAGAGACCCAGTACTTC. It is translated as CASSKGLIQETQYF.

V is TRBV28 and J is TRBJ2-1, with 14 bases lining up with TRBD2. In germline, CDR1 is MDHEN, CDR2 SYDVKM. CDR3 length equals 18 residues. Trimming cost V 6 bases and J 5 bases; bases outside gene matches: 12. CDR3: CASSRKGLAGAMHNEQFF. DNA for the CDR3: TGTGCCAGCAGCCGGAAGGGACTAGCGGGAGCAATGCACAATGAGCAGTTCTTC. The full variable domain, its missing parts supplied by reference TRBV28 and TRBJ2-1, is DVKVTQSSRYLVKRTGEKVFLECVQDMDHENMFWYRQDPGLGLRLIYFSYDVKMKEKGDIPEGYSVSREKKERFSLILESASTNQTSMYLCASSRKGLAGAMHNEQFFGPGTRLTVL.

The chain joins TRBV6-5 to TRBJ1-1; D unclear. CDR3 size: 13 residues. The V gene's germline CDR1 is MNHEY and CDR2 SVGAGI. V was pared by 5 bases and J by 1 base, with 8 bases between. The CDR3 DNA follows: TGTGCCAGCAGTGGGGTCGGGAACACTGAAGCTTTCTTT. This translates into CASSGVGNTEAFF.

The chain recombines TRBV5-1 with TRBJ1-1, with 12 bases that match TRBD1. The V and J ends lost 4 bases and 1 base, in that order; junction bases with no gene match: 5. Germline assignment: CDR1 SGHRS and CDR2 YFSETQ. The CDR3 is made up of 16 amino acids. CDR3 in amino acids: CASSLGQGAENTEAFF. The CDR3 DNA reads TGCGCCAGCAGCCTGGGACAGGGGGCGGAGAACACTGAAGCTTTCTTT.

The CDR3 bases are TGTGCCAGCAGTCAGACAGGGGAGGGTCAGCCCCAGCATTTT. Protein product: CASSQTGEGQPQHF. The chain is built from TRBV28 and TRBJ1-5, with 8 bases matching TRBD1. The CDR3 totals 14 residues. The V and J ends lost 5 bases and 6 bases, in that order; junction bases with no gene match: 6. The V gene's germline CDR1 is MDHEN and CDR2 SYDVKM.